Below, one TCR beta chain is given with its context. CDR3 size: 15 residues. V was cut by 6 bases and J by 4 bases, with 19 bases left in between. The germline CDR1 and CDR2 sequences are MNHEY and SMNVEV (reference sequence). This sample was included in a study of identical twins. TCRdb ran MiXCR on the 5' RACE reads and lists one entry per CDR3 protein. The sample yields 690,000 or so distinct CDR3 sequences, around 8.6% seen once. Another study also made use of these data, one on yellow fever vaccine responses in identical twins.

The sample was PBMCs. The TCR originated in a woman aged 18-29 years in good health. The chain is built from TRBV27 and TRBJ2-7; D possibly corresponds to TRBD1 (6 bases). CDR3 bases: TGTGCCAGCAGCCCCCCAGGGGCCATAGCGTACGAGCAGTACTTC. Residues: CASSPPGAIAYEQYF.